This T cell receptor (beta chain) was identified during a study of monozygotic twins with inflammatory bowel disease. Whole-study results and caveats: Separate T cell subtypes could not be resolved from one another.

For this clonotype: Antigen specificity is unknown.

TCR libraries were prepared from approximately 4,000 ng total RNA each. Template switching introduced UMIs that contain a 6-nucleotide sample barcode. Reanalyzing the 5' RACE reads, TCRdb keeps one entry per CDR3 protein, without DNA. In all, the sample yields 150,000 to 200,000 distinct CDR3 sequences. There are 18 residues in the CDR3. CDR1 and CDR2 (germline): SGHRS, YFSETQ. The sample taken for sequencing was blood. V gene TRBV5-1 combines with J gene TRBJ2-5; TCRdb indicates TRBD2, and absent DNA this call remains unverified. This sequence was found in a human donor with ulcerative colitis or Crohn's disease, or a healthy co-twin of an affected twin (not recorded which). This chain's CDR3 is CASSLVYRSGRSQETQYF.